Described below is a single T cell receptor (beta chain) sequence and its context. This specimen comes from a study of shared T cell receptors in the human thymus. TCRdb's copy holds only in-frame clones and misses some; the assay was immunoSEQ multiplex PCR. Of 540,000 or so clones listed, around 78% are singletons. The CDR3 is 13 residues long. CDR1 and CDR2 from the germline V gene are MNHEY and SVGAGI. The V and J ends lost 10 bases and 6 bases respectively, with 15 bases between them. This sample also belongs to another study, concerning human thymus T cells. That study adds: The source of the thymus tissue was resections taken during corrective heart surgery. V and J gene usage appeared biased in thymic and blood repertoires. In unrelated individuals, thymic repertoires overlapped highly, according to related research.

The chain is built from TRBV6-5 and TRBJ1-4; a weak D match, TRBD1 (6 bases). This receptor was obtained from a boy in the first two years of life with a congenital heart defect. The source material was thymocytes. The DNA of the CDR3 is TGTGCCACTCGGACAGCTCCTTATGAAAAACTGTTTTTT. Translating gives CATRTAPYEKLFF.